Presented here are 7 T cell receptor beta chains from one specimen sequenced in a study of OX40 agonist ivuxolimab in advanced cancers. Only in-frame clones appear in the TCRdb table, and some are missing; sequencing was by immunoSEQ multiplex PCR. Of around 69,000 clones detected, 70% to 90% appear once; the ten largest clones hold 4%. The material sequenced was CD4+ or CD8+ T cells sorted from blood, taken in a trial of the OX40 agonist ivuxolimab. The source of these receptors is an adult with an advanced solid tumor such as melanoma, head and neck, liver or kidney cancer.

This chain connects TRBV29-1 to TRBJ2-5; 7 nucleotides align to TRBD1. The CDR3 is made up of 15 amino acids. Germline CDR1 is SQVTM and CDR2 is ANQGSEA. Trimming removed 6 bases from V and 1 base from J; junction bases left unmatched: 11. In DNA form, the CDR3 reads TGCAGCGTACCCCCTAGGCAGGGGGTCCAAGAGACCCAGTACTTC. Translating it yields CSVPPRQGVQETQYF.

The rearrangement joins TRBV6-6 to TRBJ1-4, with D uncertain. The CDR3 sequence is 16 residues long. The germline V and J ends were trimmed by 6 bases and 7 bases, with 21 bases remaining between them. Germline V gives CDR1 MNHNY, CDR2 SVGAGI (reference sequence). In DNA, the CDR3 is TGTGCCAGCAGCCCTCCTAACATGGGTCGCAGTGAAAAACTGTTTTTT. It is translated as CASSPPNMGRSEKLFF.

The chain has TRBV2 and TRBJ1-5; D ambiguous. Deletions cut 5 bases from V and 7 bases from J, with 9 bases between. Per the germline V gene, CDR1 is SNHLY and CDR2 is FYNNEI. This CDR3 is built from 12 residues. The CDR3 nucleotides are TGTGCCAGCAGTTCGCCAGAACAGCCCCAGCATTTT. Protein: CASSSPEQPQHF.

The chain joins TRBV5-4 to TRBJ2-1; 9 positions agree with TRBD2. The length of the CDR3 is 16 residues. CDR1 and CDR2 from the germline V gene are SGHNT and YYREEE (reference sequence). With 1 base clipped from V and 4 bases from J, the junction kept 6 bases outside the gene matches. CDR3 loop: CASSLRAGGGYNEQFF. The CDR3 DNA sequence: TGTGCCAGCAGCTTGAGGGCGGGAGGGGGGTACAATGAGCAGTTCTTC. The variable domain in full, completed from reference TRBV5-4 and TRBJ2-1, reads ETGVTQSPTHLIKTRGQQVTLRCSSQSGHNTVSWYQQALGQGPQFIFQYYREEENGRGNFPPRFSGLQFPNYSSELNVNALELDDSALYLCASSLRAGGGYNEQFFGPGTRLTVL.

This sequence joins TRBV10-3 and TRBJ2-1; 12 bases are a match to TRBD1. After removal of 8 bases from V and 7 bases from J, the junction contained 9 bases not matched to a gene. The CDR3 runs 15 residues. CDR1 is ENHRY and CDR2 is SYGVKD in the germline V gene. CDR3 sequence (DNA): TGTGCCATCCTGGGACAGGGGGCGCCCCGGAATGAGCAGTTCTTC. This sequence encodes CAILGQGAPRNEQFF.

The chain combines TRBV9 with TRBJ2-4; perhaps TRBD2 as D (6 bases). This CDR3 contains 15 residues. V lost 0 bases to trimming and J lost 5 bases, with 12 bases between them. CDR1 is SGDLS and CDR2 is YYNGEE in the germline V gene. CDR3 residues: CASSVGRGIENIQYF. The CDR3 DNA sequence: TGTGCCAGCAGCGTAGGGCGCGGGATTGAAAACATTCAGTACTTC.

The CDR3 region has the DNA TGTGCCAGCAGCTCGACTAGGTTTTGGACCGAAGGCACCGGGGAGCTGTTTTTT. Amino acid sequence: CASSSTRFWTEGTGELFF. The rearrangement links TRBV11-1 to TRBJ2-2, with D possibly matching TRBD2 (6 bases). The length of the CDR3 is 18 residues. From germline, CDR1 is SGHAT and CDR2 FQDESV (reference sequence). Deletions cut 4 bases from V and 4 bases from J, with 22 bases between.